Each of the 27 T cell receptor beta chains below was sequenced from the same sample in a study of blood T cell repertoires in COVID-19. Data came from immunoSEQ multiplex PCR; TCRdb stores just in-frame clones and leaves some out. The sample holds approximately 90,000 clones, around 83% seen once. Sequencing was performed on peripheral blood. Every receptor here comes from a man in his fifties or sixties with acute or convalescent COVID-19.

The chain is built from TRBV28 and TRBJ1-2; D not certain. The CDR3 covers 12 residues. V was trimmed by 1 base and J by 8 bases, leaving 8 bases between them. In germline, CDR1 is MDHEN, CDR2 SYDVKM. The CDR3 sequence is CASSLSILGYTF. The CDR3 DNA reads TGTGCCAGCAGTTTATCTATCCTCGGCTACACCTTC.

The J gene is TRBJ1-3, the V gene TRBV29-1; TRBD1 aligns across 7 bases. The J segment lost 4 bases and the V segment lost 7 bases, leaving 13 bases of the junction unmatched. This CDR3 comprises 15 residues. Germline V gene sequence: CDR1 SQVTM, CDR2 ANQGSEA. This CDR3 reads CSAKFTGARGNTIYF. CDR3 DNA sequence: TGCAGCGCAAAATTTACAGGGGCCCGAGGAAACACCATATATTTT.

CDR3 amino acids: CASRGTGVSFGYTF. Here the CDR3 DNA reads TGTGCCAGCAGGGGGACAGGGGTCTCCTTTGGCTACACCTTC. This chain joins TRBV25-1 and TRBJ1-2; 10 bases are shared with TRBD1. Germline CDR1 is MGHDK and CDR2 is SYGVNS. V lost 6 bases, J lost 7 bases, and 8 bases stayed unmatched. The CDR3 is 14 amino acids.

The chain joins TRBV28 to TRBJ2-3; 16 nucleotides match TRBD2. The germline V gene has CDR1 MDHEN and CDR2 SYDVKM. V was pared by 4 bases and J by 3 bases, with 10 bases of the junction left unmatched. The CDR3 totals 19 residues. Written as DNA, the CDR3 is TGTGCCAGCAGTTCTCGCGTAGGGACTAGCGGGGGGGCAACAGATACGCAGTATTTT. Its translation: CASSSRVGTSGGATDTQYF.

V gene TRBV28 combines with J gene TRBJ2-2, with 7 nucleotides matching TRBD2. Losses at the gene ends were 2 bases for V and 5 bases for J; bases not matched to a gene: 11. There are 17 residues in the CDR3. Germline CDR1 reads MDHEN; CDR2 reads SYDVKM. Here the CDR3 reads CASSLGRGPRWTGELFF. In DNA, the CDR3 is TGTGCCAGCAGTTTAGGGAGGGGCCCCCGGTGGACCGGGGAGCTGTTTTTT.

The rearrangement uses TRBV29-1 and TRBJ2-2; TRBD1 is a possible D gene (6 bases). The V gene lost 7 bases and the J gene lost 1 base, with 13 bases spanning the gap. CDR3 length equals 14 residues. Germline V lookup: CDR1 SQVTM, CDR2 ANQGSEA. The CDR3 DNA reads TGCAGCGCGAAGGGGGTCTTGAACACCGGGGAGCTGTTTTTT. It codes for CSAKGVLNTGELFF.

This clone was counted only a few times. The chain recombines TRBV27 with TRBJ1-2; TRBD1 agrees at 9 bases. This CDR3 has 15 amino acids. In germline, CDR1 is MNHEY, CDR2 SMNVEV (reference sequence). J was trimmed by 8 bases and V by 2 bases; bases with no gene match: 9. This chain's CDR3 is CASSLIGTGRKGYTF. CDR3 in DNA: TGTGCCAGCAGTTTAATCGGGACAGGGAGAAAAGGCTACACCTTC.

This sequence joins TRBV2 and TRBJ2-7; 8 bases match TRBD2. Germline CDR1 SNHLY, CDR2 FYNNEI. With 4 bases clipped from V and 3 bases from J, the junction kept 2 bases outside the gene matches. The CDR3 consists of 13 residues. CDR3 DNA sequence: TGTGCCAGCAGTGTGCGGGGGGTCTACGAGCAGTACGTC. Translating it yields CASSVRGVYEQYV.

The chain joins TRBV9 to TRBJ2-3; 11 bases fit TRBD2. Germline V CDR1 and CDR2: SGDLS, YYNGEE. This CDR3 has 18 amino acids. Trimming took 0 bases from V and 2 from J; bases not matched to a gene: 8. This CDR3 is CASSVVGASGGSTDTQYF. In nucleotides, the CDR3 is TGTGCCAGCAGCGTAGTAGGTGCTAGCGGGGGGTCCACAGATACGCAGTATTTT.

Here the CDR3 DNA reads TGCGCCAGCAGCTTGCCGGGACAGAAAAATTCACCCCTCCACTTT. Protein sequence: CASSLPGQKNSPLHF. This chain joins TRBV5-1 and TRBJ1-6; 7 positions agree with TRBD1. Germline values: CDR1 SGHRS, CDR2 YFSETQ. The CDR3 is 15 amino acids. Unmatched junction bases numbered 5, after V lost 1 base and J lost 7 bases.

This chain's CDR3 is CASSLEGQGASTEAFF. DNA of the CDR3: TGCGCCAGCAGCTTGGAGGGACAGGGGGCGTCGACTGAAGCTTTCTTT. The chain recombines TRBV5-1 with TRBJ1-1; 12 bases are shared with TRBD1. Germline lookup yields CDR1 SGHRS and CDR2 YFSETQ. Trimming took 0 bases from V and 5 from J; bases not matched to a gene: 5. The CDR3 has 16 residues. The complete variable domain, with remaining parts taken from reference TRBV5-1 and TRBJ1-1, reads KAGVTQTPRYLIKTRGQQVTLSCSPISGHRSVSWYQQTPGQGLQFLFEYFSETQRNKGNFPGRFSGRQFSNSRSEMNVSTLELGDSALYLCASSLEGQGASTEAFFGQGTRLTVV.

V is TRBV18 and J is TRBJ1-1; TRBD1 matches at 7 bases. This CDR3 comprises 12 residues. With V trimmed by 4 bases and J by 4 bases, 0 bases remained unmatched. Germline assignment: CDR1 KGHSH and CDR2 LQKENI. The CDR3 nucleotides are TGTGCCAGCTCACGGACAGGCACTGAAGCTTTCTTT. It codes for CASSRTGTEAFF.

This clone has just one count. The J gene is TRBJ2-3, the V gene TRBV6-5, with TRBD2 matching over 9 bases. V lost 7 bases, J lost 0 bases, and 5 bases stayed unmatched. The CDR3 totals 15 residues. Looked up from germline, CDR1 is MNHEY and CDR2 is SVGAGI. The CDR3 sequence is CASTLAGASTDTQYF. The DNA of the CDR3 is TGTGCCAGCACATTAGCGGGAGCAAGCACAGATACGCAGTATTTT.

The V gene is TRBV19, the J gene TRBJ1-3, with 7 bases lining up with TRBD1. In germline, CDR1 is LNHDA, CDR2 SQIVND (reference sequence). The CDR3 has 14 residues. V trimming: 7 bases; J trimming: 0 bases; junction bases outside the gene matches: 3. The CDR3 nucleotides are TGTGCCAGTATGAACAGGGGCTCTGGAAACACCATATATTTT. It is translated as CASMNRGSGNTIYF.

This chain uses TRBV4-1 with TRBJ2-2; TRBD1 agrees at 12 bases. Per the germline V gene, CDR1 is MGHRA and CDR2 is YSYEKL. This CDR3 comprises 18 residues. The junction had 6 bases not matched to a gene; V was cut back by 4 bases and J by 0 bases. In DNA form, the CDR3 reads TGCGCCAGCAGCCCCGGGGACAGGGGGCTTTCGAACACCGGGGAGCTGTTTTTT. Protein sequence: CASSPGDRGLSNTGELFF.

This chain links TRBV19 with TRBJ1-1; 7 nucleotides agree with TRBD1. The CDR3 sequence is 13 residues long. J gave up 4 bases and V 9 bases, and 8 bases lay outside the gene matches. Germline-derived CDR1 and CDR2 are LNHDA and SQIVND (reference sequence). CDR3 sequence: CARAGQAFTEAFF. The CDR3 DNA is TGTGCCAGGGCCGGACAGGCATTCACTGAAGCTTTCTTT.

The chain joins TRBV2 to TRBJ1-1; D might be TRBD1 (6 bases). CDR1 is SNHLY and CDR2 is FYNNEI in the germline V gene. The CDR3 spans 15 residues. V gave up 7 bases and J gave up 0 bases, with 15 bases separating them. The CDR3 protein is CASIKGGGMNTEAFF. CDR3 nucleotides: TGTGCCAGCATTAAAGGGGGGGGCATGAACACTGAAGCTTTCTTT.

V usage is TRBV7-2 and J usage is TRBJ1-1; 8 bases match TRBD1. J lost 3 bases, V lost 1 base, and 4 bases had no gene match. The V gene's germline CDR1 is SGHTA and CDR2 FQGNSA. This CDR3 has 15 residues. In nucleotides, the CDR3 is TGTGCCAGCAGCTTAGTTGTGGGACAGGACACTGAAGCTTTCTTT. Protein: CASSLVVGQDTEAFF.

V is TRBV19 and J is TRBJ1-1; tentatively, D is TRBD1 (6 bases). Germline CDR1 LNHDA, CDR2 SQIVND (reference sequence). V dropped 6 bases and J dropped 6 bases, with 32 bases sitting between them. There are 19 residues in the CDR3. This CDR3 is CASSQYTFLNTGGPSEAFF. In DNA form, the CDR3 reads TGTGCCAGTAGCCAGTATACCTTTCTGAATACGGGGGGGCCTTCTGAAGCTTTCTTT.

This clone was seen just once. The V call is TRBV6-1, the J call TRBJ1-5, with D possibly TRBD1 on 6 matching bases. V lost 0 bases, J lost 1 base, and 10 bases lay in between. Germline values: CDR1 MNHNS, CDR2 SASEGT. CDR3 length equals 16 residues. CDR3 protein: CASSEAGAWSNQPQHF. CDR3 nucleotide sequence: TGTGCCAGCAGTGAAGCGGGGGCTTGGAGCAATCAGCCCCAGCATTTT.

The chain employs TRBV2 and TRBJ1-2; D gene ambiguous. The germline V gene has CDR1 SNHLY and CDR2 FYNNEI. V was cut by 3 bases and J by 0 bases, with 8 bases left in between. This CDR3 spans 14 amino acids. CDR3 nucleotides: TGTGCCAGCAGTGACTACGTAGCTAACTATGGCTACACCTTC. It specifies CASSDYVANYGYTF.

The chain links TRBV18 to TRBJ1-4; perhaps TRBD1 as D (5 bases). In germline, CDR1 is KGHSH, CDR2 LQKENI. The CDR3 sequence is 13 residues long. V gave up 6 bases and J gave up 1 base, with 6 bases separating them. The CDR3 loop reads CASSGGTNEKLFF. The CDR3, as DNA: TGTGCCAGCTCGGGGGGAACTAATGAAAAACTGTTTTTT. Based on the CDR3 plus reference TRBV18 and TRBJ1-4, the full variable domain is NAGVMQNPRHLVRRRGQEARLRCSPMKGHSHVYWYRQLPEEGLKFMVYLQKENIIDESGMPKERFSAEFPKEGPSILRIQQVVRGDSAAYFCASSGGTNEKLFFGSGTQLSVL.

The CDR3 loop is CASSGGTNQEKLFF. CDR3 sequence (DNA): TGTGCCAGCAGCGGCGGGACCAATCAAGAAAAACTGTTTTTT. V gene TRBV9 combines with J gene TRBJ1-4, with D perhaps TRBD1 (5 bases). V lost 3 bases and J 8 bases, leaving 14 bases between the germline ends. The CDR3 totals 14 residues. Germline CDR1 is SGDLS and CDR2 is YYNGEE.

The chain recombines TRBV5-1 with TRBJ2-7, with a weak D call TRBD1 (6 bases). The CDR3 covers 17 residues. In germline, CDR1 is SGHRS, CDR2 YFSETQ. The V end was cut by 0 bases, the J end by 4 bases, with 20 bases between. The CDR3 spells CASSLEGHAIRQYEQYF. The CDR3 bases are TGCGCCAGCAGCTTGGAGGGACACGCAATACGTCAGTACGAGCAGTACTTC.

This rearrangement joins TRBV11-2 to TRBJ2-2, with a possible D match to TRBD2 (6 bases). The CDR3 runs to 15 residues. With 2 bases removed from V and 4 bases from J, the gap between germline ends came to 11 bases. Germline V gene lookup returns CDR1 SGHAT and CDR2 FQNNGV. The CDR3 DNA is TGTGCCAGCAGCTTACTTCGGGGGTCCACCGGGGAGCTGTTTTTT. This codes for CASSLLRGSTGELFF.

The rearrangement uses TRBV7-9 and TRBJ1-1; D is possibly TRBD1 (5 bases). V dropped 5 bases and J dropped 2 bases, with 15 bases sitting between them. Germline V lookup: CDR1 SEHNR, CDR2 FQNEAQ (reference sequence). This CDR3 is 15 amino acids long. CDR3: CASSDYQGGNTEAFF. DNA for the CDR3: TGTGCCAGCAGCGATTATCAGGGCGGTAACACTGAAGCTTTCTTT.

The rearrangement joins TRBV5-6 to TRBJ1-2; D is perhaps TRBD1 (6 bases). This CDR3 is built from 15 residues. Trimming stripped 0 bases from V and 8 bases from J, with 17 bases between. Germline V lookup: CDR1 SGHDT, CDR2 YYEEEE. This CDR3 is CASSLDGRGAGGYTF. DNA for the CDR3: TGTGCCAGCAGCTTGGATGGCAGGGGAGCCGGGGGCTACACCTTC.